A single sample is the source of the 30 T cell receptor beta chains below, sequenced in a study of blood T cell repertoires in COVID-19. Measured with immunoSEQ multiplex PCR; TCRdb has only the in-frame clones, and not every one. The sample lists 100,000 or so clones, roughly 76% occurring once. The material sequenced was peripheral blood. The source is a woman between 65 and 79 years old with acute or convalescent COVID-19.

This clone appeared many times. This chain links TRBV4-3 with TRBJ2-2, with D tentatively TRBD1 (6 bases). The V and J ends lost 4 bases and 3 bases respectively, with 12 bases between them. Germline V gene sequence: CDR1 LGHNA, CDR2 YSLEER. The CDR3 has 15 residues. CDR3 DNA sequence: TGCGCCAGCAGCCTTACGGACAGCTACACCGGGGAGCTGTTTTTT. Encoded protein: CASSLTDSYTGELFF.

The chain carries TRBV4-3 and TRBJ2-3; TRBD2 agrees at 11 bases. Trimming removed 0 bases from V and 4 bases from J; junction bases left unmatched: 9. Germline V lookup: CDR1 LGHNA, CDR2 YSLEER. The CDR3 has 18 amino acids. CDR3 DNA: TGCGCCAGCAGCCAAGACGGCTATAGCGGGGGGGGGCCAGATACGCAGTATTTT. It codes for CASSQDGYSGGGPDTQYF.

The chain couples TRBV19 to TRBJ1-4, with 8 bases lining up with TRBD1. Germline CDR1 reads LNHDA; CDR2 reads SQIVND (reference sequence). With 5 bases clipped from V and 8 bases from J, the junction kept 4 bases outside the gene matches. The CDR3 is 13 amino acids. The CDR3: CASSPTGVEKLFF. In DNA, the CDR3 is TGTGCCAGTAGTCCGACAGGGGTCGAAAAACTGTTTTTT.

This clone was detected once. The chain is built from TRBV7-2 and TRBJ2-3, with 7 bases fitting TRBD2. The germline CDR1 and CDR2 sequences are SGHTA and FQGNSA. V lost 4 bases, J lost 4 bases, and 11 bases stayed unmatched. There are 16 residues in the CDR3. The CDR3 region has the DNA TGTGCCAGCAGCTCTGGACTAGGCCTCTCAGCAGATACGCAGTATTTT. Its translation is CASSSGLGLSADTQYF.

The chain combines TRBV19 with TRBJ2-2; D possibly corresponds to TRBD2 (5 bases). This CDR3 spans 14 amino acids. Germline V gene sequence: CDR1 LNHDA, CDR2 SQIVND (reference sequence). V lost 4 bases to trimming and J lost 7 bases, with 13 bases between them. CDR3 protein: CASSTSRGLGELFF. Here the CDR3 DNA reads TGTGCCAGTAGTACTAGCCGAGGGCTCGGGGAGCTGTTTTTT.

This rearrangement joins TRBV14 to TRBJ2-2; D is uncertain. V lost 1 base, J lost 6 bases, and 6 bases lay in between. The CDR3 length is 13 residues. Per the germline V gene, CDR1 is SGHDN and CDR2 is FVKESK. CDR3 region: CASSQVRAGELFF. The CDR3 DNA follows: TGTGCCAGCAGCCAAGTCCGAGCCGGGGAGCTGTTTTTT. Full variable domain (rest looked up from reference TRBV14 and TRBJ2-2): EAGVTQFPSHSVIEKGQTVTLRCDPISGHDNLYWYRRVMGKEIKFLLHFVKESKQDESGMPNNRFLAERTGGTYSTLKVQPAELEDSGVYFCASSQVRAGELFFGEGSRLTVL.

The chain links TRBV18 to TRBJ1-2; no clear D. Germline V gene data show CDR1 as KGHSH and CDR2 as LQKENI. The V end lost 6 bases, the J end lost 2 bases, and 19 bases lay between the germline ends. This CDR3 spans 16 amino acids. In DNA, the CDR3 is TGTGCCAGCTCCGGGGATCCCGCGACTAGAAACTATGGCTACACCTTC. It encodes CASSGDPATRNYGYTF.

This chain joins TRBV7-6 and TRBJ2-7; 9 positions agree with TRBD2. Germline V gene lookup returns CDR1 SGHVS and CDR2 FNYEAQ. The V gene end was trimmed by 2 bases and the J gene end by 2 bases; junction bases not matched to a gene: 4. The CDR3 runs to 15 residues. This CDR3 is CASSLSAGGTYEQYF. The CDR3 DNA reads TGTGCCAGCAGCTTATCTGCGGGGGGGACCTACGAGCAGTACTTC. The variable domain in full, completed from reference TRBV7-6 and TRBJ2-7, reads GAGVSQSPRYKVTKRGQDVALRCDPISGHVSLYWYRQALGQGPEFLTYFNYEAQQDKSGLPNDRFSAERPEGSISTLTIQRTEQRDSAMYRCASSLSAGGTYEQYFGPGTRLTVT.

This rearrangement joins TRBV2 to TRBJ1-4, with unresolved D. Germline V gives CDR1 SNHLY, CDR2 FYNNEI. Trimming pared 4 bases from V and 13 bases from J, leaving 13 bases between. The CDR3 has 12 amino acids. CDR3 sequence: CASSVSGSGLFF. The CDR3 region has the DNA TGTGCCAGCAGTGTATCGGGGTCGGGACTGTTTTTT.

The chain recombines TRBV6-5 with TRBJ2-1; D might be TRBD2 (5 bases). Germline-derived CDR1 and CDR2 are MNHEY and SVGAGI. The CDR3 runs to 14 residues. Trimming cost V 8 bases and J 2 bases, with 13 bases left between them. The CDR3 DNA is TGTGCCAGCGCTAGCCCCGACACCTACAATGAGCAGTTCTTC. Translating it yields CASASPDTYNEQFF.

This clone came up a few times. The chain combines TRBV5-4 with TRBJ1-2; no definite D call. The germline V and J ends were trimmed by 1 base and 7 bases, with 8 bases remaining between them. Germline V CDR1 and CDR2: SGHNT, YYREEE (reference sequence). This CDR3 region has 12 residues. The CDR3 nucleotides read TGTGCCAGCAGCTTGCCTTATAGTGGCTACACCTTC. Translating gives CASSLPYSGYTF.

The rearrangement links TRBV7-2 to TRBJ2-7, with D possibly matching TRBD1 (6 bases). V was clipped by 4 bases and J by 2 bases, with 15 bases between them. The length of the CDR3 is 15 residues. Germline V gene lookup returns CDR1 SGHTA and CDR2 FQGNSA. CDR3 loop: CASSSQTGTTYEQYF. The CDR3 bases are TGTGCCAGCAGCTCCCAAACAGGGACCACCTACGAGCAGTACTTC.

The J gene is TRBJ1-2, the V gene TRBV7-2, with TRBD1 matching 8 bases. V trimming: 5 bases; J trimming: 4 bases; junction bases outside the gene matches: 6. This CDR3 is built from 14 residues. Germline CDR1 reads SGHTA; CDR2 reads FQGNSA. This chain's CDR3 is CASSVDRGAYGYTF. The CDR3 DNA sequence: TGTGCCAGCAGCGTCGACAGGGGCGCCTATGGCTACACCTTC.

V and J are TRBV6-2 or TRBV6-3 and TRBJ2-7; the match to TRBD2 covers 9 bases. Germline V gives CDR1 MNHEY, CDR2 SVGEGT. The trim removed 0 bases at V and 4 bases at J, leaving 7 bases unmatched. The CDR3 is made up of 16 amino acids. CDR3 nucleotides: TGTGCCAGCAGTTACTCGGTATTAGCGGGGGAATACGAGCAGTACTTC. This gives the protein CASSYSVLAGEYEQYF.

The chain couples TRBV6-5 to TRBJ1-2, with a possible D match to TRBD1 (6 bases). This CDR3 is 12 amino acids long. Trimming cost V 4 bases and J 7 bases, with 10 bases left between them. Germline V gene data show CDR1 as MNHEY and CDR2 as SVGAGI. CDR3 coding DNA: TGTGCCAGCAGTTCACAGGGATTTGGCTACACCTTC. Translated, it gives CASSSQGFGYTF.

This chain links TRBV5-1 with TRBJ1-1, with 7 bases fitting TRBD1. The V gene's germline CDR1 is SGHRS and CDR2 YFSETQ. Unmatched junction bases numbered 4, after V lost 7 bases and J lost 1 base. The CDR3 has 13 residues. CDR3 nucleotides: TGCGCCAGCGCCGGGACAGCGAACACTGAAGCTTTCTTT. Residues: CASAGTANTEAFF. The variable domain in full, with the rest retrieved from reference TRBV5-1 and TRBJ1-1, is KAGVTQTPRYLIKTRGQQVTLSCSPISGHRSVSWYQQTPGQGLQFLFEYFSETQRNKGNFPGRFSGRQFSNSRSEMNVSTLELGDSALYLCASAGTANTEAFFGQGTRLTVV.

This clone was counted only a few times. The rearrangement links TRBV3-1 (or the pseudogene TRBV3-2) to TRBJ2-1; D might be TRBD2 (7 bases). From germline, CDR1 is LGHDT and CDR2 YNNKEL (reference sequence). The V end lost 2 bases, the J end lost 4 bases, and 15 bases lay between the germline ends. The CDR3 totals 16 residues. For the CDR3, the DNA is TGTGCCAGCAGCCAATATCGGGGGGCGACGTACAATGAGCAGTTCTTC. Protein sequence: CASSQYRGATYNEQFF.

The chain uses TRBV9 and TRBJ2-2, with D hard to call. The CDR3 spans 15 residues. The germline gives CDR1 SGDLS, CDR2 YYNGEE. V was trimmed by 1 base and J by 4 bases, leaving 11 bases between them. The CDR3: CASSVLTDPTGELFF. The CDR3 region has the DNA TGTGCCAGCAGCGTATTAACAGACCCCACCGGGGAGCTGTTTTTT.

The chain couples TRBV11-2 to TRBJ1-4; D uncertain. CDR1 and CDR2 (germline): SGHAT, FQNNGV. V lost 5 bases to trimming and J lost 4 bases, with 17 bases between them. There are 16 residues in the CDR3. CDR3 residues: CASSQNPVLFNEKLFF. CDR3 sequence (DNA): TGTGCCAGCAGCCAAAATCCAGTCTTATTTAATGAAAAACTGTTTTTT.

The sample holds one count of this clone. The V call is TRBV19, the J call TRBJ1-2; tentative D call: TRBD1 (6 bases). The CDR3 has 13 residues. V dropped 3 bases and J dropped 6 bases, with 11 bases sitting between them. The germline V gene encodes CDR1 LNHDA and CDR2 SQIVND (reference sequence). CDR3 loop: CASSMDSRDGYTF. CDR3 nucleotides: TGTGCCAGTAGTATGGACAGCCGGGATGGCTACACCTTC.

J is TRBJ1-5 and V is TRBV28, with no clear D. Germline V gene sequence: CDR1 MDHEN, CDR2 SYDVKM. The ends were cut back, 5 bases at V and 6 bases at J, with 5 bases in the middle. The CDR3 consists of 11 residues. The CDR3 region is CASSGIQPQHF. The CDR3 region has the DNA TGTGCCAGCAGTGGCATTCAGCCCCAGCATTTT.

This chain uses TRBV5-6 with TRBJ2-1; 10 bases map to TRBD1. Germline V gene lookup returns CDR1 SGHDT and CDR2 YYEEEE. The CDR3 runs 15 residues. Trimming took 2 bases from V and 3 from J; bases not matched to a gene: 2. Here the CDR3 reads CASSFGQGVYNEQFF. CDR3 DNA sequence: TGTGCCAGCAGCTTCGGACAGGGGGTCTACAATGAGCAGTTCTTC.

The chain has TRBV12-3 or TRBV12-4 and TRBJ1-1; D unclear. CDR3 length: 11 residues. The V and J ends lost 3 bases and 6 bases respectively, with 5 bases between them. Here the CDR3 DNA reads TGTGCCAGCAGTTTGGCGGCTGAAGCTTTCTTT. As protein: CASSLAAEAFF.

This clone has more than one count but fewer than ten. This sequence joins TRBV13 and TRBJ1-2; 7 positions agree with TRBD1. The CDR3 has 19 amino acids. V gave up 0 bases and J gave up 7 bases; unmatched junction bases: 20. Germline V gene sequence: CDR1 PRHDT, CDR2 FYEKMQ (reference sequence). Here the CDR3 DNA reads TGTGCCAGCAGCTTAGGAGGGGGACAGACGAGTGCTTTTGATTTTGGCTACACCTTC. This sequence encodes CASSLGGGQTSAFDFGYTF.

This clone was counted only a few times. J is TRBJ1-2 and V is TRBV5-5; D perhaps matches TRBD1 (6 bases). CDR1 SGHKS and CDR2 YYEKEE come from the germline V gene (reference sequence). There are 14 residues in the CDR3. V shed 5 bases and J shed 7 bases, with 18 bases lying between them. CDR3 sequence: CASSWGQGSGGYTF. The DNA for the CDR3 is TGTGCCAGCAGTTGGGGGCAGGGGTCGGGTGGCTACACCTTC.

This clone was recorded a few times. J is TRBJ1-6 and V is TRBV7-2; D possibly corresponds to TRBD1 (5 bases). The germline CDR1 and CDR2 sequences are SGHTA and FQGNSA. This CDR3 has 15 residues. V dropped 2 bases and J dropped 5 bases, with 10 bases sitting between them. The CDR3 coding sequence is TGTGCCAGCAGCTTATACCCCAGGGATAATTCACCCCTCCACTTT. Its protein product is CASSLYPRDNSPLHF.

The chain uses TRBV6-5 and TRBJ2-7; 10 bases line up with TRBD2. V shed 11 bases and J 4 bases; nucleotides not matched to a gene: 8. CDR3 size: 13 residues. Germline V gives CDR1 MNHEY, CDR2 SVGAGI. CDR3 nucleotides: TGTGCCGAGGCTAGCGGGAGAGGTTACGAGCAGTACTTC. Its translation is CAEASGRGYEQYF.

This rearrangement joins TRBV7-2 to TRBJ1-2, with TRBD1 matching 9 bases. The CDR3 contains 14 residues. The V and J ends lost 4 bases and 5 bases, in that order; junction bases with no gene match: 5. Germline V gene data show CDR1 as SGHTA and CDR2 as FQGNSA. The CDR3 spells CASSWGQGTYGYTF. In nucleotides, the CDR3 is TGTGCCAGCAGCTGGGGACAGGGTACTTATGGCTACACCTTC.

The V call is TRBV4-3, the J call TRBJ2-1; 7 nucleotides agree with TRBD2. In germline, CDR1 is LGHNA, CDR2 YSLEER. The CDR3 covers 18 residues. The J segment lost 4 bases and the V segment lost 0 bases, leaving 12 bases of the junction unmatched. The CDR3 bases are TGCGCCAGCAGCCAAGATTATGTGGGGGGGAAATATTACAATGAGCAGTTCTTC. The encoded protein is CASSQDYVGGKYYNEQFF.

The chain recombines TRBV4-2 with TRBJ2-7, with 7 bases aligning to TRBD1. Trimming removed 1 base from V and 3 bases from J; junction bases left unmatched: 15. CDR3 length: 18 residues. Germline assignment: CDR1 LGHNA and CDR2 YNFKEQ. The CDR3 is CASSQGRQGPLTLYEQYF. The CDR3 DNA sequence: TGTGCCAGCAGCCAAGGTAGACAGGGCCCTTTAACGCTCTACGAGCAGTACTTC.